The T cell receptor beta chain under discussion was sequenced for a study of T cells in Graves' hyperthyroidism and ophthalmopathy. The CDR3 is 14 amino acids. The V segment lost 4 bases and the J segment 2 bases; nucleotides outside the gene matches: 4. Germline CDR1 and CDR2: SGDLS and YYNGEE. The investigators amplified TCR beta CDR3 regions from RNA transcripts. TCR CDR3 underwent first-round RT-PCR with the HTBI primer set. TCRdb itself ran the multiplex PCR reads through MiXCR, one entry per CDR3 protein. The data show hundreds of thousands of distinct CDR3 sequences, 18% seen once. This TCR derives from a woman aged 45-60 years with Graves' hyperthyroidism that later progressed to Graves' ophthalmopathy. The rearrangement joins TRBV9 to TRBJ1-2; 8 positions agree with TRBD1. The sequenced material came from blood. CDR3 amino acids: CASSQGAKNYGYTF. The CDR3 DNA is TGTGCCAGCAGCCAGGGGGCAAAAAACTATGGCTACACCTTC.